This T cell receptor beta chain was obtained from a study of blood T cell repertoires in COVID-19. Study-wide background: There were acute and convalescent COVID-19 samples, and they came from the United States, Italy and Spain.

Here immunoSEQ multiplex PCR was the method, and the copy in TCRdb shows in-frame clones only, minus some. The sample yields 250,000 or so clones, roughly 88% seen once. V trimming: 4 bases; J trimming: 3 bases; junction bases outside the gene matches: 2. The CDR3 runs to 15 residues. Germline V gene sequence: CDR1 KGHSH, CDR2 LQKENI. The participants were between roughly 18 and 89 years old and came from 24 US areas. Cohort allocation depended upon clinical history that participants reported. Two negative PCRs, clearance, or symptom resolution were required of recovered Cohort 3 donors. The clonotype was recovered from a woman aged 50 to 65 who had recovered from COVID-19. Sequenced material: PBMCs or T cells enriched from blood (not recorded which). This chain uses TRBV18 with TRBJ2-5, with 13 bases lining up with TRBD2. CDR3 region: CASSRLAGGEETQYF. Here the CDR3 DNA reads TGTGCCAGCTCACGACTAGCGGGAGGTGAAGAGACCCAGTACTTC.